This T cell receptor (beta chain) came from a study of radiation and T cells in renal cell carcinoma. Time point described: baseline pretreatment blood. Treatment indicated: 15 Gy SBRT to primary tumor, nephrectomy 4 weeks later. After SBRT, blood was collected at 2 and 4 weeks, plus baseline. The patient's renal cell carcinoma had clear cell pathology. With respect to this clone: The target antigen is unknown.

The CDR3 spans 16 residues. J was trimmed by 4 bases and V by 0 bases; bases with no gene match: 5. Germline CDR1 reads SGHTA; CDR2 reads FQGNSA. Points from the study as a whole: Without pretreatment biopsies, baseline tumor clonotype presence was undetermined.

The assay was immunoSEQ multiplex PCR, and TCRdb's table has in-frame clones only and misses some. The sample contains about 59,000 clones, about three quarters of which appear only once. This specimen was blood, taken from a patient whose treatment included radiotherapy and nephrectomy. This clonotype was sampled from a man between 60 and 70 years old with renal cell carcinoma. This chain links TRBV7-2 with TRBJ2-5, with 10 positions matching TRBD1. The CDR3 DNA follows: TGTGCCAGCAGCTTAGCGCGGACAGGGGGAGGAGAGACCCAGTACTTC. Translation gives CASSLARTGGGETQYF.